These 4 T cell receptor beta chains were sequenced from one sample in a study of shared clonotypes between healthy human individuals. TCRdb keeps only in-frame clones here, not all; method: immunoSEQ multiplex PCR. This sample has about 2.4 million clones, with 80% to 95% found just once. Material: naive CD4+ T cells from PBMCs. Subset given: CD45RA+ positively selected. These receptors were obtained from a man aged 18 to 29 in good health. Some clones in this sample may be carry-over from other donors' samples.

The V call is TRBV11-2, the J call TRBJ2-1; 11 bases match TRBD2. V shed 5 bases and J 9 bases; nucleotides not matched to a gene: 12. Looked up from germline, CDR1 is SGHAT and CDR2 is FQNNGV. The CDR3 is made up of 16 amino acids. CDR3 in DNA: TGTGCCAGCAGCCCAAGACTAGCGGGAAGGGGGGGTGAGCAGTTCTTC. Translated: CASSPRLAGRGGEQFF.

The chain has TRBV7-2 and TRBJ2-3; a possible D gene is TRBD1 (7 bases). The CDR3 is 13 residues long. Germline lookup yields CDR1 SGHTA and CDR2 FQGNSA. Between the trimmed V and J ends, which lost 3 bases and 11 bases, there was a span of 15 bases. CDR3 bases: TGTGCCAGCAGCTTCCCCCAGGGGGGCCGGCAGTATTTT. Protein: CASSFPQGGRQYF. Variable domain in full (rest from reference TRBV7-2 and TRBJ2-3): GAGVSQSPSNKVTEKGKDVELRCDPISGHTALYWYRQSLGQGLEFLIYFQGNSAPDKSGLPSDRFSAERTGGSVSTLTIQRTQQEDSAVYLCASSFPQGGRQYFGPGTRLTVL.

CDR3 DNA sequence: TGTGCCAGCAGCGTAGGACAGGTTGCAACTAATGAAAAACTGTTTTTT. Its protein is CASSVGQVATNEKLFF. V is TRBV9 and J is TRBJ1-4; weak D call: TRBD1 (6 bases). V shed 0 bases and J shed 0 bases, with 9 bases lying between them. Germline values: CDR1 SGDLS, CDR2 YYNGEE. This CDR3 has 16 amino acids.

The CDR3 loop is CASSAAAGANVLTF. In nucleotides, the CDR3 is TGTGCCAGCAGCGCCGCAGCTGGGGCCAACGTCCTGACTTTC. The chain recombines TRBV7-3 with TRBJ2-6; D is uncertain. This CDR3 contains 14 residues. The germline CDR1 and CDR2 sequences are SGHTA and FQGTGA. Trimming took off 5 bases at V and 2 bases at J, with 7 bases between the two ends. The full variable domain, completed using reference TRBV7-3 and TRBJ2-6, is GAGVSQTPSNKVTEKGKYVELRCDPISGHTALYWYRQSLGQGPEFLIYFQGTGAADDSGLPNDRFFAVRPEGSVSTLKIQRTERGDSAVYLCASSAAAGANVLTFGAGSRLTVL.